The next 25 T cell receptor beta chains were all read from a single sample in a study of shared clonotypes between healthy human individuals. The table came from immunoSEQ multiplex PCR; TCRdb's copy has only in-frame clones and leaves some out. Of about 2.4 million clones in the sample, 93% are singletons; the top ten hold 0.36%. The specimen sequenced was naive CD4+ T cells from PBMCs. As for subset: CD45RA+ positively selected. The receptor source for this set is a man aged 18 to 35 in good health. Some clones in this sample may be carry-over from other donors' samples.

In regard to this clone: Other DNA sequences of this sample code for an identical CDR3. The V and J genes are TRBV2 and TRBJ2-1; D is uncertain. CDR1 and CDR2 from the germline V gene are SNHLY and FYNNEI. The CDR3 runs to 11 residues. V lost 8 bases and J lost 8, with 10 bases in between. This chain's CDR3 is CASSVGYEQFF. For the CDR3, the DNA is TGTGCCAGCTCAGTCGGCTATGAGCAGTTCTTC.

The rearrangement joins TRBV27 to TRBJ1-5; 10 nucleotides align to TRBD1. V gave up 8 bases and J gave up 4 bases; unmatched junction bases: 5. Germline lookup yields CDR1 MNHEY and CDR2 SMNVEV (reference sequence). The CDR3 spans 14 residues. The CDR3 sequence: CASRGTGVNQPQHF. The CDR3 DNA sequence: TGTGCCAGCCGCGGGACAGGGGTAAATCAGCCCCAGCATTTT.

The chain links TRBV7-2 to TRBJ1-5, with a tentative D call TRBD1 (6 bases). This CDR3 region has 13 residues. V lost 0 bases and J lost 7, with 7 bases in between. CDR1 and CDR2 (germline): SGHTA, FQGNSA. In DNA, the CDR3 is TGTGCCAGCAGCTTAGCGCAGGGGCAGCCCCAGCATTTT. This translates into CASSLAQGQPQHF.

The CDR3 loop reads CASSFGLSHYNEQFF. The CDR3 DNA reads TGTGCCAGTAGTTTTGGGCTATCCCACTACAATGAGCAGTTCTTC. The chain is built from TRBV19 and TRBJ2-1, with D unresolved. Germline CDR1 is LNHDA and CDR2 is SQIVND (reference sequence). The CDR3 runs to 15 residues. The V gene lost 5 bases and the J gene lost 3 bases, with 14 bases spanning the gap.

The rearrangement joins TRBV19 to TRBJ2-7, with a weak D call TRBD1 (6 bases). The CDR3 consists of 14 residues. Germline CDR1 is LNHDA and CDR2 is SQIVND (reference sequence). Between the trimmed V and J ends, which lost 4 bases and 2 bases, there was a span of 12 bases. The CDR3 loop reads CASSKRGTAYEQYF. The CDR3 DNA reads TGTGCCAGTAGTAAGAGGGGGACCGCCTACGAGCAGTACTTC. The complete variable domain, with remaining parts taken from reference TRBV19 and TRBJ2-7, reads DGGITQSPKYLFRKEGQNVTLSCEQNLNHDAMYWYRQDPGQGLRLIYYSQIVNDFQKGDIAEGYSVSREKKESFPLTVTSAQKNPTAFYLCASSKRGTAYEQYFGPGTRLTVT.

This chain joins TRBV7-3 and TRBJ1-1, with D unclear. The length of the CDR3 is 14 residues. The ends were cut back, 5 bases at V and 3 bases at J, with 13 bases in the middle. Germline loops: CDR1 SGHTA, CDR2 FQGTGA. CDR3 DNA sequence: TGTGCCAGCAGCCTTGGTAGGCAGGACACTGAAGCTTTCTTT. This gives the protein CASSLGRQDTEAFF.

V gene TRBV4-2 combines with J gene TRBJ2-5, with 10 bases fitting TRBD2. After removal of 8 bases from V and 3 bases from J, the junction contained 12 bases not matched to a gene. CDR1 LGHNA and CDR2 YNFKEQ come from the germline V gene. There are 16 residues in the CDR3. The CDR3 DNA follows: TGTGCCAGCGCCTCGGGAGCGGGAGGGCACAAAGAGACCCAGTACTTC. It is translated as CASASGAGGHKETQYF.

This rearrangement joins TRBV5-1 to TRBJ2-2, with 7 bases matching TRBD2. Germline V gene data show CDR1 as SGHRS and CDR2 as YFSETQ. Trimming took 6 bases from V and 4 from J; bases not matched to a gene: 6. This CDR3 region has 14 residues. The chain's CDR3 is CASTRGEGTGELFF. CDR3 nucleotides: TGCGCCAGCACTAGAGGGGAGGGCACCGGGGAGCTGTTTTTT.

CDR3 sequence (DNA): TGTGCCAGCACCTTCAGACAGGGGGCGCCTTACAATGAGCAGTTCTTC. Protein sequence: CASTFRQGAPYNEQFF. V gene TRBV2 combines with J gene TRBJ2-1, with TRBD1 matching over 10 bases. The CDR3 loop spans 16 amino acids. V lost 7 bases and J lost 4; bases outside the gene matches: 10. Germline-derived CDR1 and CDR2 are SNHLY and FYNNEI.

This chain uses TRBV6-1 with TRBJ2-1, with D possibly TRBD2 on 5 matching bases. This CDR3 spans 14 amino acids. CDR1 MNHNS and CDR2 SASEGT come from the germline V gene. The ends were cut back, 8 bases at V and 2 bases at J, with 13 bases in the middle. For the CDR3, the DNA is TGTGCCAGCGGCCGTAGCGAGACCTACAATGAGCAGTTCTTC. Amino acid sequence: CASGRSETYNEQFF.

J is TRBJ1-1 and V is TRBV11-2; TRBD1 is a possible D gene (6 bases). The germline gives CDR1 SGHAT, CDR2 FQNNGV. V lost 5 bases and J 3 bases, leaving 16 bases between the germline ends. The CDR3 is 15 amino acids. CDR3 DNA sequence: TGTGCCAGCAGCCCACTGAGGGGGGGAGACACTGAAGCTTTCTTT. As protein: CASSPLRGGDTEAFF.

The chain has TRBV2 and TRBJ1-3, with D possibly being TRBD1 (6 bases). The CDR3 runs 15 residues. In germline, CDR1 is SNHLY, CDR2 FYNNEI. Trimming cost V 10 bases and J 2 bases, with 18 bases left between them. CDR3: CATVPQGNAGNTIYF. CDR3 nucleotides: TGTGCCACAGTCCCCCAGGGGAACGCTGGAAACACCATATATTTT.

The chain links TRBV5-1 to TRBJ2-3; 7 bases fit TRBD2. Germline V gene sequence: CDR1 SGHRS, CDR2 YFSETQ. CDR3 length equals 15 residues. V lost 4 bases and J lost 4; bases outside the gene matches: 9. In DNA, the CDR3 is TGCGCCAGCAGCCCGCAACTAGCGTGGGCAGATACGCAGTATTTT. It is translated as CASSPQLAWADTQYF.

With respect to this clone: The sample has other DNA sequences that encode this CDR3 too. The chain links TRBV18 to TRBJ1-1; D is undetermined. Germline CDR1 KGHSH, CDR2 LQKENI. Deletions cut 5 bases from V and 3 bases from J, with 10 bases between. CDR3 length equals 13 residues. The CDR3 sequence: CASSTDRDTEAFF. CDR3 DNA sequence: TGTGCCAGCTCAACGGACCGGGACACTGAAGCTTTCTTT.

This chain joins TRBV2 and TRBJ1-4; weak D call: TRBD1 (6 bases). CDR1 is SNHLY and CDR2 is FYNNEI in the germline V gene. Deletions cut 6 bases from V and 8 bases from J, with 13 bases between. The CDR3 runs to 13 residues. The DNA of the CDR3 is TGTGCCAGCAGCGAACGGACAGCCGAAAAACTGTTTTTT. It codes for CASSERTAEKLFF.

This clone was observed once. Different DNA sequences within this sample yield the same CDR3. The chain has TRBV4-3 and TRBJ2-1, with 13 bases identical to TRBD2. V trimming: 3 bases; J trimming: 1 base; junction bases outside the gene matches: 3. The CDR3 has 17 amino acids. In germline, CDR1 is LGHNA, CDR2 YSLEER. CDR3 sequence reads: CASSQRTSGSSYNEQFF. CDR3 DNA sequence: TGCGCCAGCAGCCAGAGGACTAGCGGGAGTTCCTACAATGAGCAGTTCTTC.

The chain has TRBV30 and TRBJ1-4; no clear D gene. The CDR3 sequence is 12 residues long. Germline CDR1 reads GTSNPN; CDR2 reads SVGIG (reference sequence). Deletions cut 8 bases from V and 7 bases from J, with 14 bases between. The DNA for the CDR3 is TGTGCCGGAACCACGCTCGGTGAAAAACTGTTTTTT. Translated: CAGTTLGEKLFF. Full variable domain (outside the CDR3, taken from reference TRBV30 and TRBJ1-4): SQTIHQWPATLVQPVGSPLSLECTVEGTSNPNLYWYRQAAGRGLQLLFYSVGIGQISSEVPQNLSASRPQDRQFILSSKKLLLSDSGFYLCAGTTLGEKLFFGSGTQLSVL.

V gene TRBV28 combines with J gene TRBJ2-2; D possibly corresponds to TRBD1 (6 bases). Germline CDR1 MDHEN, CDR2 SYDVKM. The CDR3 has 14 residues. Trimming removed 8 bases from V and 3 bases from J, with 13 bases in between. The CDR3 DNA reads as TGTGCCAGCGGCCCAGGGGTGGACACCGGGGAGCTGTTTTTT. It specifies CASGPGVDTGELFF.

The chain uses TRBV7-9 and TRBJ2-3; D uncertain. The CDR3 runs 14 residues. The V end was cut by 3 bases, the J end by 2 bases, with 9 bases between. Germline assignment: CDR1 SEHNR and CDR2 FQNEAQ (reference sequence). The CDR3 loop reads CASSFDFDTDTQYF. The CDR3 DNA is TGTGCCAGCAGCTTTGATTTCGACACAGATACGCAGTATTTT.

The J gene is TRBJ2-1, the V gene TRBV12-5; 11 nucleotides match TRBD2. Per the germline V gene, CDR1 is LGHNT and CDR2 is FRNRAP. The ends lost 7 bases at V and 4 bases at J; junction bases unmatched: 6. The CDR3 consists of 15 residues. The CDR3 DNA follows: TGTGCTAGTGCCATAGCGGGAGGGCCTTACAATGAGCAGTTCTTC. It translates to CASAIAGGPYNEQFF.

V usage is TRBV5-1 and J usage is TRBJ2-3, with 11 positions matching TRBD2. V shed 0 bases and J 5 bases; nucleotides not matched to a gene: 5. This CDR3 contains 16 residues. Germline loops: CDR1 SGHRS, CDR2 YFSETQ. The CDR3 nucleotides are TGCGCCAGCAGCTTGGAAGGACTAGCGGGTGGAGATACGCAGTATTTT. This encodes CASSLEGLAGGDTQYF.

This rearrangement joins TRBV4-1 to TRBJ1-2; D remains ambiguous. The CDR3 loop spans 13 amino acids. Looked up from germline, CDR1 is MGHRA and CDR2 is YSYEKL. Trimming removed 1 base at V and 4 bases at J, with 7 bases between. The CDR3, as DNA: TGCGCCAGCAGCCAAGGGTCAGGCTATGGCTACACCTTC. Its protein product is CASSQGSGYGYTF.

The chain employs TRBV4-1 and TRBJ2-3, with 7 bases identical to TRBD2. Per the germline V gene, CDR1 is MGHRA and CDR2 is YSYEKL. V gave up 0 bases and J gave up 4 bases; unmatched junction bases: 7. The CDR3 is 16 residues long. The CDR3 loop reads CASSQERGGSADTQYF. The CDR3 DNA sequence: TGCGCCAGCAGCCAAGAGCGAGGCGGGAGCGCAGATACGCAGTATTTT.

Worth noting for this clone: Other DNA sequences within the sample encode an identical CDR3. The chain has TRBV2 and TRBJ2-7; TRBD1 or TRBD2 may be the D gene (5 bases each). V lost 4 bases and J 2 bases, leaving 9 bases between the germline ends. The CDR3 has 13 residues. Germline V lookup: CDR1 SNHLY, CDR2 FYNNEI. CDR3 protein: CASSGDRTYEQYF. The CDR3 DNA reads as TGTGCCAGCAGTGGGGACCGAACCTACGAGCAGTACTTC. Full variable domain (rest looked up from reference TRBV2 and TRBJ2-7): EPEVTQTPSHQVTQMGQEVILRCVPISNHLYFYWYRQILGQKVEFLVSFYNNEISEKSEIFDDQFSVERPDGSNFTLKIRSTKLEDSAMYFCASSGDRTYEQYFGPGTRLTVT.

The chain couples TRBV6-6 to TRBJ2-3, with D unclear. CDR1 and CDR2 (germline): MNHNY, SVGAGI (reference sequence). The CDR3 sequence is 11 residues long. V was trimmed by 6 bases and J by 2 bases, leaving 3 bases between them. CDR3 nucleotide sequence: TGTGCCAGCAGACTCACAGATACGCAGTATTTT. Protein: CASRLTDTQYF.